Listed below are T cell receptor beta chains from one sample, sequenced in a study of cytomegalovirus exposure and HLA in healthy donors. Clones were read by immunoSEQ multiplex PCR, and TCRdb kept only the in-frame ones, dropping some. The sample yields about 140,000 clones, roughly 66% seen once. Sequences were obtained from PBMCs. Source of these receptors: a woman aged 55-70 years in good health and CMV-seronegative. Both conserved end residues are part of each CDR3. D genes are given only for firm matches. Rows may omit the clone size; those that give it use once, few, many or a size class.

clone_size: once
d_call: NA
j_call: TRBJ1-1
v_call: TRBV21-1
cdr3_nt: TGTGCCAGCACCATTGGGACAGTGAACACAAAGAACACTGAAGCTTTCTTT
cdr3_aa: CASTIGTVNTKNTEAFF

clone_size: NA
d_call: NA
j_call: TRBJ2-5
v_call: TRBV5-1
cdr3_nt: TGCGCCAGCAGCTTGTCCGCAGGGCCCCAAGAGACCCAGTACTTC
cdr3_aa: CASSLSAGPQETQYF

clone_size: once
d_call: TRBD1
j_call: TRBJ2-5
v_call: TRBV4-1
cdr3_nt: TGCGCCAGCAGCCAAGAGGACAGGGAGGCTGAGACCCAGTACTTC
cdr3_aa: CASSQEDREAETQYF

clone_size: NA
d_call: TRBD2
j_call: TRBJ2-1
v_call: TRBV19
cdr3_nt: TGTGCCAGTAGTAGTAGCGGGGGGGAGCAGTTCTTC
cdr3_aa: CASSSSGGEQFF

clone_size: few
d_call: NA
j_call: TRBJ1-2
v_call: TRBV19
cdr3_nt: TGTGCCAGTAGTATAGAAGGGGCAGTCGGGAGTGGCTACACCTTC
cdr3_aa: CASSIEGAVGSGYTF

clone_size: NA
d_call: TRBD1
j_call: TRBJ1-3
v_call: TRBV7-9
cdr3_nt: TGTGCCAGCAGCTGGGGCAGGGGGGGAAACACCATATATTTT
cdr3_aa: CASSWGRGGNTIYF

clone_size: few
d_call: NA
j_call: TRBJ2-3
v_call: TRBV5-1
cdr3_nt: TGCGCCAGCAGCCCCCGGGTTTCGGCTCAACATACGCAGTATTTT
cdr3_aa: CASSPRVSAQHTQYF

clone_size: few
d_call: TRBD2
j_call: TRBJ2-7
v_call: TRBV7-2
cdr3_nt: TGTGCCAGCAGCTTAGGTGGGACTAGCGGGAGGCTGGTGCAGTACTTC
cdr3_aa: CASSLGGTSGRLVQYF

clone_size: NA
d_call: TRBD1
j_call: TRBJ2-2
v_call: TRBV7-9
cdr3_nt: TGTTCCAGCAGCAAGGACAGGGGTTGGACCGGGGAGCTGTTTTTT
cdr3_aa: CSSSKDRGWTGELFF

clone_size: few
d_call: NA
j_call: TRBJ2-7
v_call: TRBV2
cdr3_nt: TGTGCCAGCAGTGGGCGCCCGGAGGAGCAGTACTTC
cdr3_aa: CASSGRPEEQYF

clone_size: NA
d_call: TRBD1
j_call: TRBJ2-7
v_call: TRBV9
cdr3_nt: TGTGCCAGCAGCGTAGGGACAGGGGGGACCTACGAGCAGTACTTC
cdr3_aa: CASSVGTGGTYEQYF

clone_size: few
d_call: NA
j_call: TRBJ2-2
v_call: TRBV5-1
cdr3_nt: TGCGCCAGCACCCGGGACTCATACACCGGGGAGCTGTTTTTT
cdr3_aa: CASTRDSYTGELFF

clone_size: NA
d_call: NA
j_call: TRBJ1-1
v_call: TRBV25-1
cdr3_nt: TGTGCCAGCAGTGAATCATCGGGGGGCAAGACTGAAGCTTTCTTT
cdr3_aa: CASSESSGGKTEAFF

clone_size: NA
d_call: NA
j_call: TRBJ2-2
v_call: TRBV14
cdr3_nt: TGTGCCAGCAGCGTTGTCAGGGGAGACGCCGGGGAGCTGTTTTTT
cdr3_aa: CASSVVRGDAGELFF

clone_size: NA
d_call: NA
j_call: TRBJ2-7
v_call: TRBV5-1
cdr3_nt: TGCGCCAGCAGCTTGGAACCGGGAATGGGCGAGCAGTACTTC
cdr3_aa: CASSLEPGMGEQYF

clone_size: many
d_call: NA
j_call: TRBJ1-2
v_call: TRBV28
cdr3_nt: TGTGCCAGCAGTCCCGGGGACACCTCTAACTATGGCTACACCTTC
cdr3_aa: CASSPGDTSNYGYTF

clone_size: NA
d_call: NA
j_call: TRBJ2-2
v_call: TRBV7-9
cdr3_nt: TGTTCCAGCAGCTCGACGGGAGCCTGGAACACCGGGGAGCTGTTTTTT
cdr3_aa: CSSSSTGAWNTGELFF

clone_size: few
d_call: NA
j_call: TRBJ1-1
v_call: TRBV5-1
cdr3_nt: TGCGCCAGCAGCTTTTCACAGGGGAACACTGAAGCTTTCTTT
cdr3_aa: CASSFSQGNTEAFF

clone_size: NA
d_call: TRBD2
j_call: TRBJ2-4
v_call: TRBV6-1
cdr3_nt: TGTGCCAGCAGCGACACCGGGACTAGAGAGTACTTC
cdr3_aa: CASSDTGTREYF

clone_size: NA
d_call: NA
j_call: TRBJ2-7
v_call: TRBV19
cdr3_nt: TGTGCCAGTAGTATACAGCGCGGATACGAGCAGTACTTC
cdr3_aa: CASSIQRGYEQYF

clone_size: NA
d_call: NA
j_call: TRBJ1-5
v_call: TRBV5-6
cdr3_nt: TGTGCCAGCAGCTTGGACTATGACGGCAATCAGCCCCAGCATTTT
cdr3_aa: CASSLDYDGNQPQHF

clone_size: NA
d_call: NA
j_call: TRBJ2-5
v_call: TRBV7-9
cdr3_nt: TGTGCCAGCAGCCCTTCTGGGGGCCTCCACCAAGAGACCCAGTACTTC
cdr3_aa: CASSPSGGLHQETQYF

clone_size: NA
d_call: TRBD2
j_call: TRBJ2-2
v_call: TRBV29-1
cdr3_nt: TGCAGCGTGCCCGGACTAGCGGGAGGGACCGGGGAGCTGTTTTTT
cdr3_aa: CSVPGLAGGTGELFF

clone_size: NA
d_call: TRBD2
j_call: TRBJ2-1
v_call: TRBV5-4
cdr3_nt: TGTGCCAGCAAGATAGCGGGAGGGGGGAATGAGCAGTTCTTC
cdr3_aa: CASKIAGGGNEQFF

clone_size: NA
d_call: TRBD2
j_call: TRBJ2-7
v_call: TRBV5-6
cdr3_nt: TGTGCCAGCAGCTCATGGACTAGCGGGGGCGAGCAGTACTTC
cdr3_aa: CASSSWTSGGEQYF

clone_size: NA
d_call: NA
j_call: TRBJ2-3
v_call: TRBV7-3
cdr3_nt: TGTGCCAGCAGCTTATCAGCGTTCACAGATACGCAGTATTTT
cdr3_aa: CASSLSAFTDTQYF

clone_size: NA
d_call: NA
j_call: TRBJ2-7
v_call: TRBV6-1
cdr3_nt: TGTGCCAGCATTCAGGGGGGCTACGAGCAGTACTTC
cdr3_aa: CASIQGGYEQYF

clone_size: once
d_call: NA
j_call: TRBJ2-3
v_call: TRBV6-5
cdr3_nt: TGTGCCAGCAGTTATCTCGGGACTAGCACAGATACGCAGTATTTT
cdr3_aa: CASSYLGTSTDTQYF

clone_size: once
d_call: NA
j_call: TRBJ1-1
v_call: TRBV29-1
cdr3_nt: TGCAGCGTTGGTCAGACCAGGAATATGAACACTGAAGCTTTCTTT
cdr3_aa: CSVGQTRNMNTEAFF

clone_size: NA
d_call: TRBD1
j_call: TRBJ1-2
v_call: TRBV6-5
cdr3_nt: TGTGCCAGCAGTTACGGACAGGGGAACTATGGCTACACCTTC
cdr3_aa: CASSYGQGNYGYTF

clone_size: once
d_call: TRBD2
j_call: TRBJ2-1
v_call: TRBV4-3
cdr3_nt: TGCGCCAGCAGCCAAGTTGGACTAGTTGGCTATGAGCAGTTCTTC
cdr3_aa: CASSQVGLVGYEQFF

clone_size: NA
d_call: NA
j_call: TRBJ2-7
v_call: TRBV28
cdr3_nt: TGTGCCAGCAGTTACAGCTCCTACGAGCAGTACTTC
cdr3_aa: CASSYSSYEQYF

clone_size: NA
d_call: TRBD2
j_call: TRBJ2-1
v_call: TRBV19
cdr3_nt: TGTGCCAGTACAAGACTAGCGGGAGTGAGCAATGAGCAGTTCTTC
cdr3_aa: CASTRLAGVSNEQFF

clone_size: NA
d_call: NA
j_call: TRBJ1-6
v_call: TRBV28
cdr3_nt: TGTGCCAGCAGTTTAGATCAGGCGATGGTGGCCCTCCACTTT
cdr3_aa: CASSLDQAMVALHF

clone_size: few
d_call: TRBD1
j_call: TRBJ1-1
v_call: TRBV19
cdr3_nt: TGTGCCAGTAGATCGGACAGGGACACTGAAGCTTTCTTT
cdr3_aa: CASRSDRDTEAFF